Presented here are 28 T cell receptor beta chains from one specimen sequenced in a study of shared clonotypes between healthy human individuals. Profiled with immunoSEQ multiplex PCR; TCRdb holds only in-frame clones, not every one. The sample has about 690,000 clones, around 91% seen once. What was sequenced was memory CD8+ T cells from PBMCs. As to subset: CD45RO+ cells pooled with CCR7-negative TemRA cells. These receptors were taken from a man aged 18-30 years in good health. Some clones in this sample may be carry-over from other donors' samples.

The V gene is TRBV9, the J gene TRBJ2-5; TRBD2 aligns across 10 bases. In germline, CDR1 is SGDLS, CDR2 YYNGEE. V lost 0 bases and J lost 1; bases outside the gene matches: 6. This CDR3 has 17 amino acids. CDR3 sequence: CASSVGVAGGLQETQYF. As DNA, the CDR3 is TGTGCCAGCAGCGTAGGGGTAGCGGGAGGACTCCAAGAGACCCAGTACTTC.

This clone has a handful of counts. The J gene is TRBJ1-1, the V gene TRBV11-2; no firm D call. Trimming stripped 1 base from V and 5 bases from J, with 8 bases between. The V gene's germline CDR1 is SGHAT and CDR2 FQNNGV. The CDR3 consists of 13 residues. As DNA, the CDR3 is TGTGCCAGCAGCTTAGCTCCAGAAACTGAAGCTTTCTTT. Translated: CASSLAPETEAFF.

In its sample, this clone was seen a few times. The chain is built from TRBV10-2 and TRBJ1-5; D not certain. Trimming took off 3 bases at V and 1 base at J, with 10 bases between the two ends. CDR1 WSHSY and CDR2 SAAADI come from the germline V gene. The CDR3 runs 15 residues. CDR3: CASSDREWSNQPQHF. The DNA of the CDR3 is TGCGCCAGCAGTGATCGGGAGTGGAGCAATCAGCCCCAGCATTTT.

The rearrangement joins TRBV7-6 to TRBJ1-2, with D hard to call. The germline V gene encodes CDR1 SGHVS and CDR2 FNYEAQ. V lost 2 bases, J lost 5 bases, and 21 bases lay in between. The CDR3 extends over 17 amino acids. This CDR3 is CASSLKAHGQTAYGYTF. The CDR3 DNA follows: TGTGCCAGCAGCTTAAAGGCGCATGGGCAGACTGCTTATGGCTACACCTTC.

The rearrangement uses TRBV7-9 and TRBJ2-7; D remains unclear. The CDR3 contains 14 residues. CDR1 is SEHNR, CDR2 FQNEAQ, per germline (reference sequence). V was clipped by 1 base and J by 2 bases, with 9 bases between them. Here the CDR3 reads CASSLEVLAYEQYF. The CDR3 nucleotides are TGTGCCAGCAGCTTAGAAGTCCTGGCCTACGAGCAGTACTTC.

This sequence joins TRBV4-2 and TRBJ1-3; D gene unclear. Germline V gives CDR1 LGHNA, CDR2 YNFKEQ. Trimming left V 0 bases short and J 0 bases short, with 9 bases between. The CDR3 sequence is 16 residues long. CDR3 region: CASSQEFFGSGNTIYF. The CDR3 nucleotides are TGTGCCAGCAGCCAAGAATTTTTCGGCTCTGGAAACACCATATATTTT.

V and J are TRBV27 and TRBJ2-3; D not resolved. V shed 6 bases and J shed 1 base, with 14 bases lying between them. Looked up from germline, CDR1 is MNHEY and CDR2 is SMNVEV (reference sequence). The CDR3 contains 15 residues. CDR3 in DNA: TGTGCCAGCAGCCTTCTACCAACCCGCACAGATACGCAGTATTTT. It yields the protein CASSLLPTRTDTQYF.

J is TRBJ1-2 and V is TRBV28; a possible D gene is TRBD1 (5 bases). Germline loops: CDR1 MDHEN, CDR2 SYDVKM. The V gene lost 2 bases and the J gene lost 5 bases, with 18 bases spanning the gap. The CDR3 loop spans 16 amino acids. CDR3 region: CASSLQGIETFYGYTF. The DNA of the CDR3 is TGTGCCAGCAGTTTACAGGGAATCGAGACTTTTTATGGCTACACCTTC.

The chain joins TRBV29-1 to TRBJ2-1; D unresolved. There are 11 residues in the CDR3. CDR1 is SQVTM and CDR2 is ANQGSEA in the germline V gene. V lost 7 bases and J lost 4, with 8 bases in between. CDR3 bases: TGCAGCGCACTTTTATACAATGAGCAGTTCTTC. Translated, it gives CSALLYNEQFF.

This clone was counted between two and nine times. The rearrangement uses TRBV5-8 and TRBJ2-1; 11 bases are a match to TRBD2. Germline loops: CDR1 SGHTS, CDR2 YDEGEE. The CDR3 is 13 residues long. J gave up 8 bases and V 3 bases, and 1 base lay outside the gene matches. The CDR3: CASSYSGRDEQFF. The CDR3 DNA reads TGTGCCAGCAGCTATAGCGGGAGGGATGAGCAGTTCTTC.

This chain connects TRBV19 to TRBJ1-1; maybe TRBD1 (5 bases). The CDR3 is 14 amino acids. Trimming stripped 0 bases from V and 3 bases from J, with 8 bases between. The V gene's germline CDR1 is LNHDA and CDR2 SQIVND (reference sequence). The CDR3: CASSIEGVYTEAFF. The CDR3 DNA sequence: TGTGCCAGTAGTATAGAGGGGGTCTACACTGAAGCTTTCTTT.

J is TRBJ2-2 and V is TRBV6-5; D unresolved. The ends were cut back, 6 bases at V and 0 bases at J, with 11 bases in the middle. The CDR3 length is 15 residues. The germline V gene encodes CDR1 MNHEY and CDR2 SVGAGI. As DNA, the CDR3 is TGTGCCAGCAGAGGACCGGCAGCGAACACCGGGGAGCTGTTTTTT. Its protein product is CASRGPAANTGELFF.

About this clone itself: The junction does not match germline at one end; this may be a read error. The chain has TRBV28 and TRBJ1-1; no firm D call. This CDR3 is 10 amino acids long. Germline CDR1 reads MDHEN; CDR2 reads SYDVKM. The CDR3 here is CASSSLRTYF. The DNA for the CDR3 is TGTGCCAGCAGTTCTCTTAGGACCTATTTC. Full variable domain (rest looked up from reference TRBV28 and TRBJ1-1): DVKVTQSSRYLVKRTGEKVFLECVQDMDHENMFWYRQDPGLGLRLIYFSYDVKMKEKGDIPEGYSVSREKKERFSLILESASTNQTSMYLCASSSLRTYFGQGTRLTVV.

The gene calls are TRBV21-1 and TRBJ1-4; the DNA was not used to check the table's D call, TRBD1. TRBV21-1 is a known pseudogene. The CDR3 runs 19 residues. CDR3 protein: CASSKAGTGSLDRNEKLFF. The CDR3 DNA reads TGTGCCAGCAGCAAAGCAGGGACAGGGAGCTTGGACCGTAATGAAAAACTGTTTTTT.

The V call is TRBV4-1, the J call TRBJ1-2, with 7 bases lining up with TRBD1. Germline CDR1 is MGHRA and CDR2 is YSYEKL. The length of the CDR3 is 13 residues. The ends lost 3 bases at V and 7 bases at J; junction bases unmatched: 5. The CDR3 DNA follows: TGCGCCAGCAGCCAGATAGGGGGCCGTGGCTACACCTTC. Residues: CASSQIGGRGYTF.

The rearrangement joins TRBV27 to TRBJ2-1; a weak D match, TRBD2 (6 bases). The CDR3 sequence is 16 residues long. Trimming left V 4 bases short and J 0 bases short, with 13 bases between. In germline, CDR1 is MNHEY, CDR2 SMNVEV (reference sequence). Here the CDR3 reads CASSSVGGSSYNEQFF. In DNA form, the CDR3 reads TGTGCCAGCAGTTCCGTTGGGGGGAGCTCCTACAATGAGCAGTTCTTC.

The chain carries TRBV27 and TRBJ1-2; D ambiguous. Between the trimmed V and J ends, which lost 5 bases and 3 bases, there was a span of 13 bases. The germline V gene has CDR1 MNHEY and CDR2 SMNVEV (reference sequence). The CDR3 totals 14 residues. The CDR3 sequence: CASSPYGRDYGYTF. CDR3 coding DNA: TGTGCCAGCAGTCCTTACGGCAGAGACTATGGCTACACCTTC.

The chain joins TRBV19 to TRBJ2-5; D unclear. V dropped 4 bases and J dropped 1 base, with 4 bases sitting between them. CDR1 and CDR2 (germline): LNHDA, SQIVND (reference sequence). This CDR3 comprises 12 residues. CDR3 in amino acids: CASSTFQETQYF. In DNA form, the CDR3 reads TGTGCCAGTAGTACGTTCCAAGAGACCCAGTACTTC.

This clone occurred once. The chain couples TRBV29-1 to TRBJ1-2; the D gene is possibly TRBD1 (5 bases). Trimming took off 4 bases at V and 6 bases at J, with 9 bases between the two ends. Germline V CDR1 and CDR2: SQVTM, ANQGSEA. The CDR3 totals 11 residues. The CDR3 loop reads CSVVVGHGYTF. DNA for the CDR3: TGCAGCGTTGTTGTGGGGCATGGCTACACCTTC.

The DNA for the CDR3 is TGTGCCATCGGGGACGGGACAGGAACTTACAATGAGCAGTTCTTC. As protein: CAIGDGTGTYNEQFF. J is TRBJ2-1 and V is TRBV2; 8 bases agree with TRBD1. CDR3 length: 15 amino acids. Trimming took 10 bases from V and 4 from J; bases not matched to a gene: 12. Germline V gene data show CDR1 as SNHLY and CDR2 as FYNNEI.

This sequence joins TRBV27 and TRBJ1-6; the D gene is possibly TRBD1 (5 bases). The V and J ends lost 7 bases and 10 bases respectively, with 26 bases between them. Germline values: CDR1 MNHEY, CDR2 SMNVEV (reference sequence). The CDR3 spans 17 residues. In nucleotides, the CDR3 is TGTGCCAGCACCCCCCCTGGGACGGGGATGAGTGGGTCACCCCTCCACTTT. Protein product: CASTPPGTGMSGSPLHF.

The sample holds one count of this clone. The chain uses TRBV4-1 and TRBJ2-7; 10 bases align to TRBD2. The CDR3 runs 17 residues. V shed 0 bases and J 6 bases; nucleotides not matched to a gene: 11. The germline CDR1 and CDR2 sequences are MGHRA and YSYEKL. The CDR3 spells CASSQEVAGGPLGEQYF. The CDR3 DNA follows: TGCGCCAGCAGCCAAGAAGTAGCGGGAGGCCCCCTCGGCGAGCAGTACTTC.

V and J are TRBV6-1 and TRBJ2-2, with D possibly being TRBD1 or TRBD2 (5 bases each). Germline loops: CDR1 MNHNS, CDR2 SASEGT. Trimming removed 3 bases at V and 9 bases at J, with 11 bases between. The CDR3 spans 13 residues. The CDR3 sequence is CASSDGGRRELFF. The CDR3 DNA reads as TGTGCCAGCAGTGATGGGGGACGGAGGGAGCTGTTTTTT.

The rearrangement joins TRBV2 to TRBJ1-2, with 8 bases that match TRBD1. Germline values: CDR1 SNHLY, CDR2 FYNNEI. V trimming: 0 bases; J trimming: 5 bases; junction bases outside the gene matches: 8. CDR3 length equals 16 residues. The chain's CDR3 is CASSEARQGAGYGYTF. CDR3 nucleotide sequence: TGTGCCAGCAGTGAAGCGCGGCAGGGGGCTGGGTATGGCTACACCTTC.

This chain connects TRBV5-1 to TRBJ1-2, with TRBD1 as a possible D gene (5 bases). Germline CDR1 is SGHRS and CDR2 is YFSETQ. The length of the CDR3 is 16 residues. Trimming cost V 0 bases and J 13 bases, with 25 bases left between them. The CDR3 loop is CASSLARAGAPIDPTF. DNA of the CDR3: TGCGCCAGCAGCTTGGCCAGGGCCGGCGCTCCCATAGATCCCACCTTC.

The chain has TRBV11-1 and TRBJ2-1; 11 nucleotides line up with TRBD2. V was clipped by 5 bases and J by 9 bases; unmatched bases: 9. The germline V gene encodes CDR1 SGHAT and CDR2 FQDESV (reference sequence). This CDR3 contains 15 residues. The DNA for the CDR3 is TGTGCCAGCAGCCCCTTAGCGGGAGGGCCGGGTGAGCAGTTCTTC. This codes for CASSPLAGGPGEQFF.

V usage is TRBV27 and J usage is TRBJ2-1; 8 bases fit TRBD2. The V and J ends lost 4 bases and 1 base, in that order; junction bases with no gene match: 6. CDR1 is MNHEY and CDR2 is SMNVEV in the germline V gene (reference sequence). The CDR3 length is 16 residues. CDR3 nucleotide sequence: TGTGCCAGCAGTTCCATTCCTAGCGGGTCCTACAATGAGCAGTTCTTC. The encoded protein is CASSSIPSGSYNEQFF.

The chain combines TRBV10-1 with TRBJ1-4; no clear D. Trimming took 0 bases from V and 8 from J, leaving 13 bases between them. The CDR3 length is 15 residues. Germline CDR1 is WNHNN and CDR2 is SYGVQD (reference sequence). The CDR3 here is CASSESRTDYEKLFF. The CDR3 nucleotides are TGCGCCAGCAGTGAGTCCCGGACCGACTACGAAAAACTGTTTTTT.